This TCR beta chain derives from a study of blood T cell repertoires in COVID-19. Study details: Sample material is recorded as cDNA or gDNA derived from T cells, B-cell-depleted T cells, or PBMCs.

In the original analysis: Amplification of reference gene primers provided the estimated nucleated cell counts. Clones were sequenced by immunoSEQ multiplex PCR, and TCRdb holds only the in-frame ones, with some missing. The V and J calls and clone size were taken over from that table, and D and trimming were inferred from the DNA. Found here are around 310,000 clones, about 89% of them singletons; the top ten hold 9.5% to 15%. The sequenced sample was peripheral blood. This TCR was sampled from a woman in her sixties or seventies with acute or convalescent COVID-19.

The CDR3 loop is CASSQPATSGSNEQFF. For the CDR3, the DNA is TGTGCCAGCAGCCAACCCGCGACTAGCGGGAGCAATGAGCAGTTCTTC. The chain recombines TRBV3-1 (or the pseudogene TRBV3-2) with TRBJ2-1, with 12 bases lining up with TRBD2. Germline-derived CDR1 and CDR2 are LGHDT and YNNKEL (reference sequence). J lost 6 bases, V lost 2 bases, and 5 bases had no gene match. The CDR3 spans 16 residues.